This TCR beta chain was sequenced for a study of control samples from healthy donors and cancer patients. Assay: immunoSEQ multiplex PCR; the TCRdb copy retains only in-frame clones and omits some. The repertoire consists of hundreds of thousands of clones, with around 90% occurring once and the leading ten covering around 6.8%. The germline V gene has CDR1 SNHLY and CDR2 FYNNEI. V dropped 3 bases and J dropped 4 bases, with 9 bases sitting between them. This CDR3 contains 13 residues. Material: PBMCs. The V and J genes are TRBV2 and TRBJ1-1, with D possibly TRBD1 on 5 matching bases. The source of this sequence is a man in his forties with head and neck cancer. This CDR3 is CASSDGGVTEAFF. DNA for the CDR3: TGTGCCAGCAGTGACGGGGGTGTCACTGAAGCTTTCTTT.